This T cell receptor beta chain was identified during a study of human T cells and chemical hapten exposure. Overall study context: Donors were sensitized with 2% DPC on the upper inner arm.

This clonotype came up a few times. The sample's time point: patch test 1, 2 weeks after DPC sensitization. The treatment was: therapeutic diphenylcyclopropenone sensitization with weekly scalp DPC. The starting material, unfractionated whole blood, was used for total RNA extraction. Germline CDR1 and CDR2: MNHEY and SVGEGT. The V end lost 5 bases, the J end lost 3 bases, and 19 bases lay between the germline ends. The CDR3 runs 16 residues. Original analysis: There were a median of approximately 96,000 TCRs per sample, with a range from roughly 23,224 to 750,000. TCRdb reprocessed the RACE reads with MiXCR, giving one entry per CDR3 protein. Here the V and J calls rest on TCRdb's processing, not on the authors' analysis. Here the sample spans 300,000 to 400,000 distinct CDR3 sequences, around 6.9% being singletons.

The clonotype comes from a woman aged 18-29 years with alopecia areata. Some clones in this sample may be carry-over from other donors' samples. This chain uses TRBV6-2 or TRBV6-3 with TRBJ1-1; D is perhaps TRBD1 (5 bases). Sequences were derived from whole blood, sampled in connection with sensitization to the hapten diphenylcyclopropenone (DPC). CDR3 nucleotide sequence: TGTGCCAGCAGTGTTGCGGTCAGGGTTTCGTACACTGAAGCTTTCTTT. Translated: CASSVAVRVSYTEAFF.